One and the same sample provided the 5 T cell receptor beta chains below, sequenced in a study of cytomegalovirus exposure and HLA in healthy donors. This PCR relied on a set of 60 Vbeta primers and 13 Jbeta primers. Method: immunoSEQ multiplex PCR; TCRdb's copy keeps in-frame clones and lacks some. Here the sample spans around 89,000 clones, around 85% being singletons. Sequenced: PBMCs. The receptor set was obtained from a girl aged 2 to 9 in good health and CMV-seropositive.

This clone has more than one count but fewer than ten. V usage is TRBV5-6 and J usage is TRBJ2-1; possibly TRBD1 for D (6 bases). Trimming took 0 bases from V and 8 from J, leaving 9 bases between them. CDR3 length equals 13 residues. Germline lookup yields CDR1 SGHDT and CDR2 YYEEEE. As DNA, the CDR3 is TGTGCCAGCAGCTTGGGCAGGGGTCATGAGCAGTTCTTC. This sequence encodes CASSLGRGHEQFF.

V gene TRBV6-5 combines with J gene TRBJ1-4; D remains ambiguous. Trimming pared 5 bases from V and 0 bases from J, leaving 4 bases between. Germline CDR1 reads MNHEY; CDR2 reads SVGAGI. This CDR3 region has 13 residues. The CDR3 here is CASSLATNEKLFF. In nucleotides, the CDR3 is TGTGCCAGCAGTCTTGCAACTAATGAAAAACTGTTTTTT.

The chain uses TRBV5-1 and TRBJ1-1; 11 nucleotides line up with TRBD1. Trimming removed 4 bases from V and 0 bases from J; junction bases left unmatched: 11. This CDR3 is built from 18 residues. From germline, CDR1 is SGHRS and CDR2 YFSETQ. CDR3 amino acids: CASSPRPGQGGMNTEAFF. The CDR3 DNA sequence: TGCGCCAGCAGCCCCCGTCCGGGACAGGGGGGTATGAACACTGAAGCTTTCTTT.

The genes are TRBV6-5 and TRBJ1-2; D is possibly TRBD1 (5 bases). The CDR3 covers 16 residues. CDR1 is MNHEY, CDR2 SVGAGI, per germline. Trimming pared 2 bases from V and 4 bases from J, leaving 17 bases between. The CDR3 DNA reads TGTGCCAGCAGTTACGGGGGAGGGACCAGCCGCTATGGCTACACCTTC. Its protein is CASSYGGGTSRYGYTF.

This clone was seen just once. The CDR3 sequence is CASSLSRDTDTQYF. The CDR3 coding sequence is TGTGCCAGCAGCTTAAGCAGGGACACAGATACGCAGTATTTT. The V call is TRBV7-2, the J call TRBJ2-3; a weak D match, TRBD1 (5 bases). The V end lost 2 bases, the J end lost 2 bases, and 8 bases lay between the germline ends. The CDR3 runs to 14 residues. CDR1 and CDR2 from the germline V gene are SGHTA and FQGNSA.